The sequence of this TCR beta chain was determined in a study of glioma-infiltrating T cells after dendritic cell vaccination. At the level of the study: Patients had newly diagnosed or recurrent glioblastoma and received dendritic cell vaccines. Between the early 2000s and the early 2010s, patients got autologous tumor lysate-pulsed dendritic cell vaccines.

Trimming shortened V by 4 bases and J by 6 bases, and 16 bases separated the two germline ends. This CDR3 is 13 amino acids long. The germline V gene has CDR1 SQVTM and CDR2 ANQGSEA. Profiled with immunoSEQ multiplex PCR; TCRdb holds only in-frame clones, not every one. The sample shows about 95,000 clones, approximately 87% of them seen only once. Only patients with spare fresh-frozen tumor and over two years of follow-up were included. All glioblastoma patients lacked an isocitrate dehydrogenase mutation. Source: blood, taken before dendritic cell vaccination. The V and J genes are TRBV29-1 and TRBJ2-7, with TRBD1 as a possible D gene (5 bases). The receptor was derived from a human donor with glioblastoma. CDR3 in amino acids: CSVVGPPLFEQYF. The CDR3, as DNA: TGCAGCGTTGTGGGGCCGCCGTTATTCGAGCAGTACTTC.